This section outlines one TCR beta chain sequence together with its context. Its antigen has not been determined. Nothing much larger sits one base from this clone, and base qualities are not available. This entry comes from a study of shared T cell receptors in the human thymus (dated by TCRdb to about 2021). As for the study more broadly: The study investigated the way shared, self-reactive T-cell receptor alpha chains are produced in the human thymus.

CDR1 and CDR2 were assigned from the germline V gene (reference sequence) as MNHEY and SMNVEV. Including the terminal cysteine and phenylalanine, the CDR3 comprises 16 residues. The retained sequence is limited to the CDR3, 48 bases, with the frame set at the first base. Trimming at the junction amounts to 6 bases on V and 4 bases on J, and the germline ends lie 18 bases apart. The library was generated by the immunoSEQ multiplex PCR assay. Not all clones reach the TCRdb copy of this immuneACCESS table, which keeps in-frame sequences only. Checked studies attribute under half of the gap to unresolved V genes and leave the rest unexplained. For this sample the table gives roughly 700,000 clones, of which more than 75% were detected only once. The ten top clones hold around 0.0099% of the sample. The data also belong to a second study, concerning human thymus T cells. Per the second study: The donors were immunologically healthy infants in Finland who had open corrective cardiac surgery for congenital heart defects. The thymus tissue came from surgical resects taken out during corrective cardiac surgery. Usage of V and J gene segments appeared to be biased in both the thymic and the peripheral blood repertoires. The related research found that thymic TCR repertoires overlapped highly between unrelated individuals. The study described the TCR alpha and beta repertoires in under ten infant thymus samples and four matching peripheral blood samples. The cohort included several male and two female infants, with donor ages spanning 7 to 244 days. Thymocytes were released mechanically from tissue and stored at -70 °C as pellets of roughly 9-31 million cells. A QIAsymphony instrument was used to extract genomic DNA from frozen cell pellets. Using the immunoSEQ multiplex PCR assay, the TCRB and TCRAD loci were amplified from a standardized quantity of quality-controlled genomic DNA. The V(D)J region was spanned by amplicons of a length sufficient to cover the CDR3 and to identify V and J genes. The commercial immunoSEQ service was used to sequence amplicons on an Illumina platform. Primer bias and sequencing errors were corrected as previously described, and TCRAD and TCRB were defined on the basis of the IMGT database. Analysis of the repertoires was done with immunoSEQ Analyzer 3.0 and VDJTools and included basic statistics, V/J segment usage, diversity estimates, rarefaction and pairwise overlap. To estimate diversity, the Chao1, ChaoE, Efron-Thisted, Shannon and inverse Simpson indices were applied, and diversity was also estimated on datasets down-sampled to the smallest sample. Repertoire overlap used strict matching of CDR3 nucleotide sequence, V gene and J gene, with Jaccard-based multidimensional scaling clustering. On average, thymus samples yielded some 810,000 unique TCRB clonotypes, whereas blood samples yielded about 80,000.

The receptor chain draws on TRBV27 and TRBJ1-4, with TRBD1 tentatively as D gene (6 bases match). The sequence was obtained from a boy in the first two years of life with a congenital heart defect. Donor details come from another sample of the same person, matched by shared clones. Sequencing input: thymocytes. The CDR3 protein: CASRPRGGGNNEKLFF. The nucleotides read TGTGCCAGCAGGCCACGGGGAGGGGGAAATAATGAAAAACTGTTTTTT.